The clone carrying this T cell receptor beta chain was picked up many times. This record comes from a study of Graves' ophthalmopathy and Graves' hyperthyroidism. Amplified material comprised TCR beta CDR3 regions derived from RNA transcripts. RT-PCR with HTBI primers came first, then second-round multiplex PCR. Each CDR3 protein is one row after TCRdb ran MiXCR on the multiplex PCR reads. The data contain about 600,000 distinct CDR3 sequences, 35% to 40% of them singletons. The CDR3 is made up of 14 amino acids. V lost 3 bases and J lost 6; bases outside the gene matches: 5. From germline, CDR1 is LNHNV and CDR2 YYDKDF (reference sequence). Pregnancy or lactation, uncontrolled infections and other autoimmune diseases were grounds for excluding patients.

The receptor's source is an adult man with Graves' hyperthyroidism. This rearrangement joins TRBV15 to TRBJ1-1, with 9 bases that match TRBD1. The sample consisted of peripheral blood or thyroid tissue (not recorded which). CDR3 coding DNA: TGTGCCACCAGCAGGGGACAGGGCTGGCCTGAAGCTTTCTTT. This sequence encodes CATSRGQGWPEAFF. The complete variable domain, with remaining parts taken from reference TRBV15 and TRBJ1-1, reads DAMVIQNPRYQVTQFGKPVTLSCSQTLNHNVMYWYQQKSSQAPKLLFHYYDKDFNNEADTPDNFQSRRPNTSFCFLDIRSPGLGDTAMYLCATSRGQGWPEAFFGQGTRLTVV.